A selection of T cell receptor beta chains follows, all from one sample in a study of cytomegalovirus exposure and HLA in healthy donors. Measured with immunoSEQ multiplex PCR; TCRdb has only the in-frame clones, and not every one. The sample has 150,000 to 200,000 clones; around 80% are singletons. The source material was PBMCs. The source is a woman aged 45-60 years in good health and CMV-seropositive. Both conserved end residues are part of each CDR3. D genes are given only for firm matches. The size entry is marked missing in some rows and otherwise reads once, few, many or a size class.

d_call: TRBD1; v_call: TRBV5-1; j_call: TRBJ1-4; clone_size: -; cdr3_aa: CASSFGQAEGEKLFF; cdr3_nt: TGCGCCAGCAGCTTCGGACAGGCCGAAGGTGAAAAACTGTTTTTT
d_call: TRBD1; v_call: TRBV5-1; j_call: TRBJ2-3; clone_size: -; cdr3_aa: CASSLGGRGDTQYF; cdr3_nt: TGCGCCAGCAGCCTAGGGGGCCGCGGAGATACGCAGTATTTT
d_call: -; v_call: TRBV27; j_call: TRBJ2-7; clone_size: -; cdr3_aa: CASSYPPYYEQYF; cdr3_nt: TGTGCCAGCAGTTACCCCCCTTACTACGAGCAGTACTTC
d_call: TRBD1; v_call: TRBV6-5; j_call: TRBJ2-7; clone_size: -; cdr3_aa: CASSSWQGVWEQYF; cdr3_nt: TGTGCCAGCTCATCTTGGCAGGGGGTGTGGGAGCAGTACTTC
d_call: TRBD2; v_call: TRBV20-1; j_call: TRBJ2-7; clone_size: -; cdr3_aa: CSAQLAFEQYF; cdr3_nt: TGCAGTGCCCAACTAGCGTTCGAGCAGTACTTC
d_call: -; v_call: TRBV6-6; j_call: TRBJ1-2; clone_size: -; cdr3_aa: CASSYAGDISNYGYTF; cdr3_nt: TGTGCCAGCAGTTACGCGGGGGACATCTCCAACTATGGCTACACCTTC
d_call: -; v_call: TRBV6-6; j_call: TRBJ1-1; clone_size: -; cdr3_aa: CASSYSGREAEAFF; cdr3_nt: TGTGCCAGCAGTTACTCGGGACGGGAGGCTGAAGCTTTCTTT
d_call: -; v_call: TRBV10-1; j_call: TRBJ1-1; clone_size: -; cdr3_aa: CASSESRGSGTEAFF; cdr3_nt: TGCGCCAGCAGTGAGTCAAGGGGCTCGGGCACTGAAGCTTTCTTT
d_call: -; v_call: TRBV11-1; j_call: TRBJ1-1; clone_size: -; cdr3_aa: CASTPGERNTEAFF; cdr3_nt: TGTGCCAGCACCCCAGGGGAAAGAAACACTGAAGCTTTCTTT
d_call: TRBD2; v_call: TRBV10-1; j_call: TRBJ2-2; clone_size: once; cdr3_aa: CASSTGGGPLNTGELFF; cdr3_nt: TGCGCCAGCAGTACTGGCGGGGGGCCCCTTAACACCGGGGAGCTGTTTTTT
d_call: TRBD1; v_call: TRBV27; j_call: TRBJ1-6; clone_size: once; cdr3_aa: CASSFRQGWNSPLHF; cdr3_nt: TGTGCCAGCAGTTTTAGACAGGGCTGGAATTCACCCCTCCACTTT
d_call: -; v_call: TRBV19; j_call: TRBJ2-7; clone_size: once; cdr3_aa: CASSTGQGTYEQYF; cdr3_nt: TGTGCCAGTAGTACCGGTCAGGGGACCTACGAGCAGTACTTC
d_call: -; v_call: TRBV6-5; j_call: TRBJ2-4; clone_size: few; cdr3_aa: CASTRSNIQYF; cdr3_nt: TGTGCCAGCACCCGGTCAAACATTCAGTACTTC
d_call: TRBD1; v_call: TRBV2; j_call: TRBJ1-4; clone_size: once; cdr3_aa: CASEDRGTNEKLFF; cdr3_nt: TGTGCCAGCGAAGACAGGGGCACTAATGAAAAACTGTTTTTT
d_call: -; v_call: TRBV6-6; j_call: TRBJ1-4; clone_size: -; cdr3_aa: CASRKENEKLFF; cdr3_nt: TGTGCCAGCAGGAAGGAGAATGAAAAACTGTTTTTT
d_call: TRBD1; v_call: TRBV12-5; j_call: TRBJ2-2; clone_size: -; cdr3_aa: CASGFSTGIGELFF; cdr3_nt: TGTGCTAGTGGTTTTTCGACAGGGATCGGGGAGCTGTTTTTT
d_call: -; v_call: TRBV11-2; j_call: TRBJ2-7; clone_size: once; cdr3_aa: CASSRTASYEQYF; cdr3_nt: TGTGCCAGCAGCAGGACAGCCTCCTACGAGCAGTACTTC
d_call: -; v_call: TRBV6-6; j_call: TRBJ1-1; clone_size: -; cdr3_aa: CASSYSGGVMNTEAFF; cdr3_nt: TGTGCCAGCAGTTACTCCGGGGGTGTCATGAACACTGAAGCTTTCTTT
d_call: TRBD1; v_call: TRBV2; j_call: TRBJ2-7; clone_size: -; cdr3_aa: CASSQDWTGGNEQYF; cdr3_nt: TGTGCCAGCAGTCAAGATTGGACAGGGGGGAACGAGCAGTACTTC
d_call: TRBD1; v_call: TRBV7-9; j_call: TRBJ2-5; clone_size: -; cdr3_aa: CASSTRDRGGETQYF; cdr3_nt: TGTGCCAGCAGCACCCGGGACAGGGGAGGGGAGACCCAGTACTTC
d_call: -; v_call: TRBV11-2; j_call: TRBJ2-7; clone_size: -; cdr3_aa: CASSLGDTTYEQYF; cdr3_nt: TGTGCCAGCAGCTTAGGGGACACGACCTACGAGCAGTACTTC
d_call: TRBD1; v_call: TRBV10-3; j_call: TRBJ1-2; clone_size: few; cdr3_aa: CAIEQGANGGYTF; cdr3_nt: TGTGCCATCGAGCAGGGGGCTAATGGAGGCTACACCTTC
d_call: -; v_call: TRBV5-4; j_call: TRBJ1-3; clone_size: many; cdr3_aa: CASSLGLENTIYF; cdr3_nt: TGTGCCAGCAGCTTGGGACTGGAAAACACCATATATTTT
d_call: -; v_call: TRBV11-1; j_call: TRBJ2-2; clone_size: once; cdr3_aa: CASSLVREAGELFF; cdr3_nt: TGTGCCAGCAGCTTAGTCAGGGAGGCCGGGGAGCTGTTTTTT
d_call: -; v_call: TRBV7-9; j_call: TRBJ1-3; clone_size: many; cdr3_aa: CASSSKDRGNTIYF; cdr3_nt: TGTGCCAGCAGCTCGAAAGACAGAGGAAACACCATATATTTT
d_call: -; v_call: TRBV7-9; j_call: TRBJ1-2; clone_size: few; cdr3_aa: CASSLGGGGYTF; cdr3_nt: TGTGCCAGCAGCTTAGGGGGCGGAGGCTACACCTTC
d_call: -; v_call: TRBV19; j_call: TRBJ1-1; clone_size: once; cdr3_aa: CASSAGGMNTEAFF; cdr3_nt: TGTGCCAGTAGTGCGGGAGGAATGAACACTGAAGCTTTCTTT
d_call: TRBD1; v_call: TRBV6-1; j_call: TRBJ2-7; clone_size: once; cdr3_aa: CASSDLVGQGAYEQYF; cdr3_nt: TGTGCCAGCAGTGATCTCGTCGGACAGGGGGCCTACGAGCAGTACTTC
d_call: -; v_call: TRBV7-2; j_call: TRBJ2-3; clone_size: -; cdr3_aa: CASSSYVDTQYF; cdr3_nt: TGTGCCAGCAGCTCCTACGTGGATACGCAGTATTTT
d_call: -; v_call: TRBV5-8; j_call: TRBJ2-3; clone_size: -; cdr3_aa: CASSLGRGRSTDTQYF; cdr3_nt: TGTGCCAGCAGCTTGGGCAGGGGACGGAGCACAGATACGCAGTATTTT
d_call: TRBD2; v_call: TRBV5-1; j_call: TRBJ2-1; clone_size: -; cdr3_aa: CASRSGELSYNEQFF; cdr3_nt: TGCGCCAGCAGGAGCGGGGAGTTGTCCTACAATGAGCAGTTCTTC
d_call: TRBD2; v_call: TRBV5-8; j_call: TRBJ2-7; clone_size: -; cdr3_aa: CASSFGASGGYEQYF; cdr3_nt: TGTGCCAGCAGCTTTGGTGCTAGCGGGGGATACGAGCAGTACTTC
d_call: -; v_call: TRBV30; j_call: TRBJ1-3; clone_size: -; cdr3_aa: CAWQYREGNTIYF; cdr3_nt: TGTGCCTGGCAGTACAGGGAAGGAAACACCATATATTTT
d_call: TRBD2; v_call: TRBV15; j_call: TRBJ2-1; clone_size: -; cdr3_aa: CATSRGGGPNEQFF; cdr3_nt: TGTGCCACCAGCAGAGGCGGGGGGCCAAATGAGCAGTTCTTC
d_call: TRBD1; v_call: TRBV5-1; j_call: TRBJ2-5; clone_size: -; cdr3_aa: CASSLGQLQETQYF; cdr3_nt: TGCGCCAGCAGTTTGGGACAGCTACAAGAGACCCAGTACTTC
d_call: TRBD1; v_call: TRBV29-1; j_call: TRBJ2-7; clone_size: -; cdr3_aa: CSVLGQGAVYEQYF; cdr3_nt: TGCAGCGTTCTTGGACAGGGGGCGGTCTACGAGCAGTACTTC
d_call: TRBD2; v_call: TRBV5-1; j_call: TRBJ2-5; clone_size: -; cdr3_aa: CASRSGGGQETQYF; cdr3_nt: TGCGCCAGCAGGAGCGGGGGGGGGCAAGAGACCCAGTACTTC
d_call: -; v_call: TRBV4-1; j_call: TRBJ2-3; clone_size: -; cdr3_aa: CASSQSLVAVGTDTQYF; cdr3_nt: TGCGCCAGCAGCCAATCCCTTGTGGCCGTCGGGACAGATACGCAGTATTTT
d_call: TRBD2; v_call: TRBV18; j_call: TRBJ2-7; clone_size: few; cdr3_aa: CASSPRASGGLSYEQYF; cdr3_nt: TGTGCCAGCTCCCCCAGGGCTAGCGGGGGGTTATCCTACGAGCAGTACTTC
d_call: -; v_call: TRBV19; j_call: TRBJ1-1; clone_size: -; cdr3_aa: CASSRATLDTEAFF; cdr3_nt: TGTGCCAGTAGTAGGGCAACTTTGGACACTGAAGCTTTCTTT
d_call: -; v_call: TRBV2; j_call: TRBJ2-3; clone_size: -; cdr3_aa: CASSEPGSSTDTQYF; cdr3_nt: TGTGCCAGCAGTGAACCCGGTTCTAGCACAGATACGCAGTATTTT
d_call: TRBD2; v_call: TRBV27; j_call: TRBJ2-1; clone_size: -; cdr3_aa: CASSLSERLARAYNEQFF; cdr3_nt: TGTGCCAGCAGTTTATCGGAAAGACTAGCCCGAGCTTACAATGAGCAGTTCTTC
d_call: TRBD1; v_call: TRBV28; j_call: TRBJ2-7; clone_size: -; cdr3_aa: CATSSPGTGVAEQYF; cdr3_nt: TGTGCCACCTCTTCACCCGGGACAGGGGTCGCCGAGCAGTACTTC
d_call: TRBD2; v_call: TRBV7-3; j_call: TRBJ2-1; clone_size: once; cdr3_aa: CASSSSGGVDNEQFF; cdr3_nt: TGTGCCAGCAGCTCTTCTGGGGGGGTAGACAATGAGCAGTTCTTC
d_call: -; v_call: TRBV6-1; j_call: TRBJ2-7; clone_size: -; cdr3_aa: CASTWETRDYEQYF; cdr3_nt: TGTGCCAGCACGTGGGAGACAAGAGACTACGAGCAGTACTTC
d_call: TRBD1; v_call: TRBV9; j_call: TRBJ2-5; clone_size: -; cdr3_aa: CASSTGQGPETQYF; cdr3_nt: TGTGCCAGCAGCACCGGACAGGGGCCGGAGACCCAGTACTTC
d_call: TRBD1; v_call: TRBV10-3; j_call: TRBJ2-2; clone_size: -; cdr3_aa: CAIDGDRDQNTGELFF; cdr3_nt: TGTGCCATAGATGGGGACAGGGATCAGAACACCGGGGAGCTGTTTTTT
d_call: -; v_call: TRBV9; j_call: TRBJ2-1; clone_size: -; cdr3_aa: CASSTDREQFF; cdr3_nt: TGTGCCAGCAGCACCGACAGAGAGCAGTTCTTC
d_call: TRBD1; v_call: TRBV6-5; j_call: TRBJ1-1; clone_size: -; cdr3_aa: CASREGAATEAFF; cdr3_nt: TGTGCCAGCAGGGAGGGGGCAGCCACTGAAGCTTTCTTT
d_call: -; v_call: TRBV9; j_call: TRBJ2-7; clone_size: -; cdr3_aa: CASSVAGRGYEQYF; cdr3_nt: TGTGCCAGCAGCGTAGCAGGCAGGGGCTACGAGCAGTACTTC
d_call: TRBD1; v_call: TRBV9; j_call: TRBJ1-2; clone_size: once; cdr3_aa: CASSAGGSYGYTF; cdr3_nt: TGTGCCAGCAGCGCAGGGGGCTCCTATGGCTACACCTTC
d_call: TRBD2; v_call: TRBV9; j_call: TRBJ2-7; clone_size: -; cdr3_aa: CASSVGTSGAYEQYF; cdr3_nt: TGTGCCAGCAGCGTAGGAACTAGCGGGGCCTACGAGCAGTACTTC
d_call: -; v_call: TRBV10-3; j_call: TRBJ1-1; clone_size: few; cdr3_aa: CASQGVTEAFF; cdr3_nt: TGTGCCTCCCAAGGGGTGACTGAAGCTTTCTTT